This is a list of T cell receptor beta chains from one sample in a study of early T cells in non-severe SARS-CoV-2 infection. TCRdb ran MiXCR on the 5' RACE reads and lists one entry per CDR3 protein. The table lists 55,000 to 80,000 distinct CDR3 sequences, under 14% of them singletons. Sequenced input: whole blood. The receptor source for this set is an adult who was a healthcare worker with PCR-confirmed SARS-CoV-2 infection or an uninfected control (not recorded which). Both conserved end residues are part of each CDR3. The D gene is left open where the match is weak. Clone size is given for some rows only: seen once, a few or many times, or a class if the clone is expanded.

TRBJ2-6 | few | NA | TRBV11-2 | CASSHRQISGANVLTF | TGTGCCAGCAGCCACCGACAGATCTCTGGGGCCAACGTCCTGACTTTC
TRBJ2-1 | many | TRBD2 | TRBV11-2 | CASSLRTSLYNEQFF | TGTGCCAGCAGCTTAAGGACTAGCCTATACAATGAGCAGTTCTTC
TRBJ1-5 | NA | NA | TRBV28 | CASMTGFSVQPQHF | TGTGCCAGCATGACAGGTTTTTCAGTTCAGCCCCAGCATTTT
TRBJ2-1 | many | NA | TRBV7-8 | CASSEYGPSSYNEQFF | TGTGCCAGCAGCGAGTACGGTCCGAGCTCCTACAATGAGCAGTTCTTC
TRBJ2-7 | NA | NA | TRBV7-9 | CASSLVQGEQYF | TGTGCCAGCAGCTTAGTTCAGGGTGAGCAGTACTTC
TRBJ1-2 | few | NA | TRBV4-1 | CASSQERRMGYTF | TGCGCCAGCAGCCAAGAACGGCGTATGGGCTACACCTTC
TRBJ2-5 | NA | NA | TRBV7-7 | CAGSAQKTQYF | TGTGCTGGCAGCGCGCAAAAGACCCAGTACTTC
TRBJ1-1 | many | NA | TRBV11-2 | CASSGQRQASEAFF | TGTGCCAGCAGCGGCCAACGACAGGCCTCTGAAGCTTTCTTT
TRBJ2-3 | few | NA | TRBV20-1 | CSAIPGDTQYF | TGCAGTGCTATCCCAGGGGATACGCAGTATTTT
TRBJ2-4 | many | TRBD1 | TRBV4-1 | CASSQPTQGARKNIQYF | TGCGCCAGCAGCCAGCCCACCCAGGGGGCTCGGAAAAACATTCAGTACTTC
TRBJ2-3 | few | TRBD2 | TRBV7-6 | CASSMPGAGVTDTQYF | TGTGCCAGCAGCATGCCAGGAGCGGGAGTTACAGATACGCAGTATTTT
TRBJ2-1 | NA | TRBD1 | TRBV20-1 | CSAETGGRSYNEQFF | TGCAGTGCTGAGACAGGGGGCAGGTCCTACAATGAGCAGTTCTTC
TRBJ2-3 | many | NA | TRBV6-4 | CASSDRAETDTQYF | TGTGCCAGCAGTGACCGGGCGGAAACAGATACGCAGTATTTT
TRBJ2-2 | few | TRBD2 | TRBV19 | CASIGTSGATGELFF | TGTGCCAGTATTGGTACTAGCGGAGCCACCGGGGAGCTGTTTTTT
TRBJ2-2 | many | TRBD2 | TRBV7-8 | CASSFVAGMNTGELFF | TGTGCCAGCAGCTTCGTAGCGGGTATGAACACCGGGGAGCTGTTTTTT
TRBJ2-3 | many | NA | TRBV20-1 | CSARRAASTDTQYF | TGCAGTGCTAGGCGTGCGGCGAGCACAGATACGCAGTATTTT
TRBJ1-6 | NA | NA | TRBV12-3/TRBV12-4 | CASSLGGYSLHF | TGTGCCAGCAGTTTGGGCGGCTATTCCCTCCACTTT
TRBJ2-1 | few | TRBD2 | TRBV4-2 | CASEGGSYNEQFF | TGTGCCAGCGAAGGCGGGAGCTACAATGAGCAGTTCTTC
TRBJ2-1 | many | TRBD2 | TRBV5-1 | CASSLAVLTSGRGDNEQFF | TGCGCCAGCAGCTTGGCCGTCCTGACTAGCGGGAGAGGAGACAATGAGCAGTTCTTC
TRBJ2-7 | many | TRBD2 | TRBV5-1 | CASSPSVTSGNHYEQYF | TGCGCCAGCAGCCCCAGCGTTACTAGCGGGAATCACTACGAGCAGTACTTC
TRBJ1-4 | many | TRBD1 | TRBV9 | CASSEQPGQGVRKEKLFF | TGTGCCAGCAGCGAACAACCGGGACAGGGAGTTCGGAAGGAAAAACTGTTTTTT
TRBJ2-1 | many | NA | TRBV30 | CAWSVSRGGTYNEQFF | TGTGCCTGGAGTGTATCAAGGGGTGGAACTTACAATGAGCAGTTCTTC
TRBJ2-3 | NA | NA | TRBV6-1 | CASRRDWDTSTDTQYF | TGTGCCAGCAGACGGGACTGGGACACTAGCACAGATACGCAGTATTTT
TRBJ2-5 | NA | NA | TRBV9 | CASSGSGSEGETQYF | TGTGCCAGCAGCGGTAGCGGCTCCGAGGGAGAGACCCAGTACTTC
TRBJ2-3 | few | NA | TRBV3-1 | CASSQDPKDTQYF | TGTGCCAGCAGCCAAGATCCTAAAGATACGCAGTATTTT
TRBJ1-3 | many | NA | TRBV4-1 | CASSQDLGAGNTIYF | TGCGCCAGCAGCCAAGATTTGGGGGCTGGAAACACCATATATTTT
TRBJ2-1 | many | NA | TRBV6-6 | CASSYRAGSYNEQFF | TGTGCCAGCAGTTATAGGGCGGGTTCCTACAATGAGCAGTTCTTC
TRBJ2-3 | NA | NA | TRBV9 | CASSGPLGDTQYF | TGTGCCAGCAGCGGGCCCCTAGGGGATACGCAGTATTTT
TRBJ2-2 | many | TRBD2 | TRBV10-3 | CAISGLAGSGELFF | TGTGCCATCTCCGGACTAGCGGGGTCCGGGGAGCTGTTTTTT
TRBJ1-4 | many | TRBD1 | TRBV5-1 | CASRGGFTNEKLFF | TGCGCCAGCAGAGGGGGCTTCACGAATGAAAAACTGTTTTTT
TRBJ2-3 | many | NA | TRBV4-1 | CASSQVLDTQYF | TGCGCCAGCAGCCAAGTTCTTGATACGCAGTATTTT
TRBJ2-1 | many | NA | TRBV5-1 | CASSPLAPGSTSSYNEQFF | TGCGCCAGCAGCCCCTTAGCTCCTGGGTCGACAAGCTCCTACAATGAGCAGTTCTTC
TRBJ1-3 | many | TRBD1 | TRBV7-8 | CASSPRQGTAGNTIYF | TGTGCCAGCAGCCCGCGACAGGGGACGGCCGGAAACACCATATATTTT
TRBJ2-4 | many | TRBD1 | TRBV28 | CASSPDRTKNIQYF | TGTGCCAGCAGCCCGGACAGGACCAAAAACATTCAGTACTTC
TRBJ2-1 | many | TRBD2 | TRBV7-6 | CASTAGDNNEQFF | TGTGCCAGCACAGCGGGAGACAACAATGAGCAGTTCTTC
TRBJ1-1 | NA | NA | TRBV2 | CASSLTATTEAFF | TGTGCCAGCAGTCTGACAGCTACCACTGAAGCTTTCTTT
TRBJ1-5 | many | TRBD1 | TRBV6-5 | CASSKTGGGQQPQHF | TGTGCCAGCAGCAAGACAGGGGGCGGGCAGCAGCCCCAGCATTTT
TRBJ2-3 | few | TRBD1 | TRBV14 | CASSQDDRAVGTDTQYF | TGTGCCAGCAGCCAAGATGACAGGGCTGTAGGGACAGATACGCAGTATTTT
TRBJ2-3 | many | NA | TRBV27 | CASSSLSTDTQYF | TGTGCCAGCAGTTCCTTAAGCACAGATACGCAGTATTTT
TRBJ2-5 | NA | NA | TRBV19 | CASSKSETQYF | TGTGCCAGTAGTAAGTCGGAGACCCAGTACTTC
TRBJ2-3 | many | TRBD2 | TRBV5-6 | CASSNPGTSGSDTQYF | TGTGCCAGCAGCAACCCCGGGACTAGCGGGTCAGATACGCAGTATTTT
TRBJ2-2 | many | TRBD1 | TRBV29-1 | CSVENTGGAGAGELFF | TGCAGCGTTGAAAACACAGGGGGCGCGGGCGCCGGGGAGCTGTTTTTT
TRBJ2-1 | NA | NA | TRBV7-2 | CASSLGLGSDEQFF | TGTGCCAGCAGCTTAGGTCTGGGGAGCGATGAGCAGTTCTTC
TRBJ1-5 | NA | TRBD1 | TRBV20-1 | CSARDGDRGFQPQHF | TGCAGTGCTAGAGATGGGGACAGGGGTTTTCAGCCCCAGCATTTT
TRBJ2-7 | many | TRBD1 | TRBV7-9 | CASSLTGAVYEQYF | TGTGCCAGCAGCCTCACAGGGGCGGTCTACGAGCAGTACTTC
TRBJ2-3 | many | NA | TRBV25-1 | CASSEFSDTQYF | TGTGCCAGCAGTGAATTTTCCGATACGCAGTATTTT
TRBJ2-6 | many | NA | TRBV7-6 | CASSSTGGSGANVLTF | TGTGCCAGCAGCTCAACCGGTGGCTCTGGGGCCAACGTCCTGACTTTC
TRBJ2-3 | many | NA | TRBV21-1 | CASNQRRGTSTDTQYF | TGTGCCAGCAACCAACGTAGAGGGACGAGCACAGATACGCAGTATTTT
TRBJ1-5 | NA | NA | TRBV6-5 | CASSYSGTPNQPQHF | TGTGCCAGCAGTTACTCGGGGACACCGAATCAGCCCCAGCATTTT
TRBJ2-6 | NA | NA | TRBV24-1 | CATSDPTLSTGANVLTF | TGTGCCACCAGTGATCCCACATTATCCACAGGGGCCAACGTCCTGACTTTC
TRBJ2-3 | many | TRBD2 | TRBV10-1 | CASSNSGLGTDTQYF | TGCGCCAGCAGCAATAGCGGGTTAGGCACAGATACGCAGTATTTT